The subject of this entry is one T cell receptor beta chain. The target antigen is unknown. The CDR3 is 15 amino acids. V lost 4 bases and J 5 bases, leaving 19 bases between the germline ends. Germline V gives CDR1 SGDLS, CDR2 YYNGEE. Sequenced by immunoSEQ multiplex PCR; TCRdb stores in-frame clones only, minus some. The data hold tens of thousands of clones, with around 86% observed a single time. The data are from a study of OX40 agonist ivuxolimab in advanced cancers. Overall study: Of the patients, three showed partial responses, one with hepatocellular carcinoma and two with cutaneous melanoma.

The study's findings and limits: Clonal expansion was among the lowest in partial responders at 0.1-3.0 mg/kg, especially CD8+. The antigen specificity of the peripheral T cells (those that were expanded) was not determined.

The sequence was obtained from an adult with an advanced solid tumor such as melanoma, head and neck, liver or kidney cancer. The J gene is TRBJ2-7, the V gene TRBV9, with D tentatively TRBD2 (5 bases). The starting material was CD4+ or CD8+ T cells sorted from blood, obtained in a trial of the OX40 agonist ivuxolimab. The CDR3 here is CASSPGVLSGDEQYF. The CDR3 nucleotides read TGTGCCAGCAGCCCCGGAGTATTAAGCGGAGACGAGCAGTACTTC.